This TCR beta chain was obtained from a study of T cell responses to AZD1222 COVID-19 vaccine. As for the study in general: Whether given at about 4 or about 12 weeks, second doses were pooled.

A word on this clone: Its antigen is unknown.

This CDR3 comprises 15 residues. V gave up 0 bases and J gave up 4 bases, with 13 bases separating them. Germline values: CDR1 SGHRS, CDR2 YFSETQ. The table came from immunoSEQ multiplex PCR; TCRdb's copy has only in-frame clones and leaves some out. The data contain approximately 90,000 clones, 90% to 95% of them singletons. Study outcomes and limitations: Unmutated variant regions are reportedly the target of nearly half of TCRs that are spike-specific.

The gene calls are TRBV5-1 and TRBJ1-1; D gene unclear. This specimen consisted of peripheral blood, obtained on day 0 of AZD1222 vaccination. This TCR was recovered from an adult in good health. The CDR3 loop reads CASSLVGGLGTEAFF. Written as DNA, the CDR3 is TGCGCCAGCAGCTTGGTAGGCGGCTTGGGCACTGAAGCTTTCTTT.